Each of the 32 T cell receptor beta chains below was sequenced from the same sample in a study of T cell repertoires in cytomegalovirus infection. These receptors are not linked to any known antigen. TCRdb passed the reads through MiXCR, listing each CDR3 protein once. This sample yields some 940,000 distinct CDR3 sequences, of which approximately 30% are seen a single time; roughly an eighth belongs to the top ten. The source was cultured CD8+ T cells from PBMCs, collected from culture after CMV antigen stimulation. Every receptor here comes from a human donor in good health (CMV status not recorded). Some clones in this sample may be carry-over from other donors' samples.

This clonotype was observed a handful of times. V gene TRBV6-6 combines with J gene TRBJ2-4, with 12 nucleotides matching TRBD1. There are 15 residues in the CDR3. The V segment lost 6 bases and the J segment 5 bases; nucleotides outside the gene matches: 5. Germline CDR1 MNHNY, CDR2 SVGAGI (reference sequence). CDR3 coding DNA: TGTGCCAGCAGCGGGACAGGGGGCCGGGAAAACATTCAGTACTTC. Translation gives CASSGTGGRENIQYF.

V usage is TRBV6-2 or TRBV6-3 and J usage is TRBJ2-1; D tentatively reads TRBD1 or TRBD2 (5 bases each). Germline values: CDR1 MNHEY, CDR2 SVGEGT. The CDR3 loop spans 14 amino acids. The V and J ends lost 6 bases and 7 bases respectively, with 16 bases between them. The CDR3 here is CASSSLGRQNEQFF. CDR3 DNA sequence: TGTGCCAGCAGCTCCTTAGGGAGACAGAATGAGCAGTTCTTC.

This clonotype was recorded at least ten times. V and J are TRBV11-2 and TRBJ1-3, with 9 bases aligning to TRBD1. The J segment lost 0 bases and the V segment lost 3 bases, leaving 6 bases of the junction unmatched. Germline CDR1 and CDR2: SGHAT and FQNNGV. The CDR3 is 17 amino acids. In nucleotides, the CDR3 is TGTGCCAGCAGCTTCTTCGGGACAGGGATCTCTGGAAACACCATATATTTT. It yields the protein CASSFFGTGISGNTIYF.

This clonotype has more than one count but fewer than ten. CDR3 in amino acids: CASSAPGLAGVSLGDTQYF. In nucleotides, the CDR3 is TGTGCCAGCAGCGCCCCGGGACTAGCGGGGGTTTCCCTCGGAGATACGCAGTATTTT. This sequence joins TRBV27 and TRBJ2-3, with 14 bases that match TRBD2. CDR3 length equals 19 residues. Per the germline V gene, CDR1 is MNHEY and CDR2 is SMNVEV (reference sequence). The V gene end was trimmed by 6 bases and the J gene end by 5 bases; junction bases not matched to a gene: 16.

This clonotype was observed a handful of times. The genes are TRBV7-6 and TRBJ1-2; 11 nucleotides align to TRBD1. The length of the CDR3 is 16 residues. J was trimmed by 7 bases and V by 4 bases; bases with no gene match: 11. Germline V CDR1 and CDR2: SGHVS, FNYEAQ. The DNA of the CDR3 is TGTGCCAGCAGCTCGACGCCGGGACAGGGGGAGGTTGGCTACACCTTC. This translates into CASSSTPGQGEVGYTF.

The chain joins TRBV27 to TRBJ1-2, with a weak D call TRBD1 (6 bases). The CDR3 sequence is 15 residues long. CDR1 and CDR2 (germline): MNHEY, SMNVEV (reference sequence). V was clipped by 0 bases and J by 0 bases, with 8 bases between them. The CDR3 DNA reads as TGTGCCAGCAGTTTATCCGGGACATCTAACTATGGCTACACCTTC. The encoded protein is CASSLSGTSNYGYTF.

The V gene is TRBV6-6, the J gene TRBJ1-1, with TRBD1 identical over 7 bases. From germline, CDR1 is MNHNY and CDR2 SVGAGI (reference sequence). With 2 bases clipped from V and 6 bases from J, the junction kept 6 bases outside the gene matches. There are 14 residues in the CDR3. CDR3 DNA: TGTGCCAGCAGTTACAGTCCAGGGGGATCTGAAGCTTTCTTT. It yields the protein CASSYSPGGSEAFF.

The chain joins TRBV4-1 to TRBJ1-2; TRBD1 matches 8 bases. CDR3 length: 14 residues. Germline CDR1 is MGHRA and CDR2 is YSYEKL. V was clipped by 1 base and J by 5 bases; unmatched bases: 3. The DNA for the CDR3 is TGCGCCAGCAGCCAAGTGACAGGGGCTTATGGCTACACCTTC. Translated: CASSQVTGAYGYTF.

The chain uses TRBV28 and TRBJ2-5; the match to TRBD2 covers 10 bases. This CDR3 is 14 amino acids long. After removal of 6 bases from V and 5 bases from J, the junction contained 6 bases not matched to a gene. Germline V gene data show CDR1 as MDHEN and CDR2 as SYDVKM. This CDR3 reads CASRPTSGVETQYF. CDR3 bases: TGTGCCAGCAGACCTACTAGCGGGGTTGAGACCCAGTACTTC.

This clonotype was detected a few times. J is TRBJ2-1 and V is TRBV25-1; D is unclear. The CDR3 sequence is 13 residues long. Per germline, CDR1 MGHDK and CDR2 SYGVNS. Trimming shortened V by 7 bases and J by 3 bases, and 10 bases separated the two germline ends. CDR3 protein: CASTQSFYNEQFF. CDR3 DNA sequence: TGTGCCAGCACGCAGAGCTTCTACAATGAGCAGTTCTTC.

This chain uses TRBV7-9 with TRBJ2-1; the D call may be TRBD1 or TRBD2 (5 bases each). CDR3 size: 13 residues. The ends were cut back, 3 bases at V and 6 bases at J, with 9 bases in the middle. Germline CDR1 reads SEHNR; CDR2 reads FQNEAQ (reference sequence). The CDR3 DNA sequence: TGTGCCAGCAGCTTCGGGGCCACCAATGAGCAGTTCTTC. Translated: CASSFGATNEQFF.

The rearrangement links TRBV27 to TRBJ2-7, with TRBD1 as a possible D gene (6 bases). Looked up from germline, CDR1 is MNHEY and CDR2 is SMNVEV (reference sequence). Trimming removed 2 bases at V and 1 base at J, with 12 bases between. The CDR3 has 15 residues. CDR3: CASSLQRQASYEQYF. The CDR3 bases are TGTGCCAGCAGTTTACAGAGACAGGCGTCCTACGAGCAGTACTTC.

This clonotype was detected many times. This chain connects TRBV7-9 to TRBJ2-1, with TRBD2 matching over 11 bases. The CDR3 loop spans 16 amino acids. Per germline, CDR1 SEHNR and CDR2 FQNEAQ (reference sequence). J gave up 9 bases and V 4 bases, and 11 bases lay outside the gene matches. The CDR3 bases are TGTGCCAGCAGCTCGGAGGGACTAGCGGAGAGGTTTGAGCAGTTCTTC. It encodes CASSSEGLAERFEQFF.

This clonotype was seen only a few times. The rearrangement joins TRBV12-3 or TRBV12-4 to TRBJ2-6; D remains ambiguous. V gave up 8 bases and J gave up 0 bases, with 8 bases separating them. The CDR3 spans 14 residues. In DNA, the CDR3 is TGTGCCAGCGAAGGGTACTCTGGGGCCAACGTCCTGACTTTC. Translated: CASEGYSGANVLTF.

In its sample, this clonotype was seen a few times. The V call is TRBV6-1, the J call TRBJ1-5, with no clear D. Germline-derived CDR1 and CDR2 are MNHNS and SASEGT. The CDR3 is made up of 13 amino acids. Trimming left V 2 bases short and J 5 bases short, with 7 bases between. CDR3 nucleotides: TGTGCCAGCAGTGAAAACGCAGATCAGCCCCAGCATTTT. It encodes CASSENADQPQHF.

This clonotype was observed a few times. The chain combines TRBV29-1 with TRBJ1-2; possibly TRBD1 for D (6 bases). The CDR3 contains 17 residues. Germline CDR1 SQVTM, CDR2 ANQGSEA. Deletions cut 0 bases from V and 0 bases from J, with 17 bases between. The chain's CDR3 is CSVEDRTAERSNYGYTF. CDR3 DNA sequence: TGCAGCGTTGAAGATCGGACAGCCGAGAGGTCTAACTATGGCTACACCTTC.

In this sample, this clonotype turned up a few times. The rearrangement links TRBV7-9 to TRBJ1-1; tentatively, D is TRBD1 (5 bases). Germline V gene sequence: CDR1 SEHNR, CDR2 FQNEAQ (reference sequence). This CDR3 has 18 amino acids. The V end was cut by 5 bases, the J end by 2 bases, with 24 bases between. The CDR3 region has the DNA TGTGCCAGCAGCCTCGGATGGCAGGGATCATCTTCTAACACTGAAGCTTTCTTT. Its translation is CASSLGWQGSSSNTEAFF.

This clonotype was seen only a few times. The rearrangement joins TRBV7-8 to TRBJ2-1, with D perhaps being TRBD1 or TRBD2 (5 bases each). Trimming left V 5 bases short and J 8 bases short, with 19 bases between. The CDR3 loop spans 15 amino acids. The germline CDR1 and CDR2 sequences are SGHVS and FQNEAQ. CDR3 nucleotide sequence: TGTGCCAGCAGCCATTTACTTACTGGGACGGATGAGCAGTTCTTC. This translates into CASSHLLTGTDEQFF.

This clonotype was seen a few times. This chain links TRBV28 with TRBJ1-2; a weak D match, TRBD1 (5 bases). From germline, CDR1 is MDHEN and CDR2 SYDVKM. This CDR3 comprises 15 residues. The germline V and J ends were trimmed by 6 bases and 4 bases, with 18 bases remaining between them. The CDR3 spells CASRELGASAYGYTF. The CDR3 DNA follows: TGTGCCAGCAGGGAACTCGGGGCTTCGGCCTATGGCTACACCTTC.

The table lists this clonotype with a few counts. The chain employs TRBV7-6 and TRBJ2-5; 9 bases match TRBD2. There are 16 residues in the CDR3. The trim removed 0 bases at V and 2 bases at J, leaving 4 bases unmatched. CDR1 is SGHVS and CDR2 is FNYEAQ in the germline V gene. For the CDR3, the DNA is TGTGCCAGCAGCTTAGCCCGACTAGCGGCACAAGAGACCCAGTACTTC. It is translated as CASSLARLAAQETQYF.

For this clonotype: A single base separates this from a much larger clone, so it may be a read error. The chain has TRBV20-1 and TRBJ2-1; 7 nucleotides line up with TRBD1. CDR1 is DFQATT, CDR2 SNEGSKA, per germline (reference sequence). Trimming removed 3 bases from V and 15 bases from J; junction bases left unmatched: 11. This CDR3 has 12 residues. The CDR3 sequence is CSASLIRQGPFF. The CDR3 DNA reads as TGCAGTGCTAGTTTGATTAGACAGGGACCGTTCTTC.

This chain joins TRBV27 and TRBJ2-5, with 10 bases fitting TRBD2. Germline CDR1 MNHEY, CDR2 SMNVEV (reference sequence). With 5 bases clipped from V and 0 bases from J, the junction kept 3 bases outside the gene matches. The CDR3 contains 15 residues. The CDR3 spells CASSMTSGYQETQYF. The CDR3 DNA sequence: TGTGCCAGCAGTATGACTAGCGGGTACCAAGAGACCCAGTACTTC.

This clonotype occurred many times. The J gene is TRBJ2-1, the V gene TRBV7-9; D may be TRBD1 (6 bases). Germline V gene sequence: CDR1 SEHNR, CDR2 FQNEAQ (reference sequence). With 1 base removed from V and 0 bases from J, the gap between germline ends came to 10 bases. The CDR3 contains 16 residues. The CDR3 spells CASSLVQGSSYNEQFF. The CDR3 nucleotides read TGTGCCAGCAGCTTAGTTCAGGGGAGCTCCTACAATGAGCAGTTCTTC.

This clonotype was observed a handful of times. The genes are TRBV7-9 and TRBJ2-3; D is ambiguous. Trimming shortened V by 5 bases and J by 3 bases, and 9 bases separated the two germline ends. CDR3 length: 13 amino acids. The germline V gene encodes CDR1 SEHNR and CDR2 FQNEAQ (reference sequence). The CDR3 nucleotides read TGTGCCAGCAGCCCCGTCGTAACAGATACGCAGTATTTT. This sequence encodes CASSPVVTDTQYF.

This chain uses TRBV20-1 with TRBJ2-5, with 8 bases lining up with TRBD1. The CDR3 is 18 amino acids. CDR1 DFQATT and CDR2 SNEGSKA come from the germline V gene (reference sequence). V lost 5 bases to trimming and J lost 1 base; unmatched junction nucleotides: 18. As DNA, the CDR3 is TGCAGTGCTCCTATCTGGGACCTGGACAGGGCTACCCAAGAGACCCAGTACTTC. It yields the protein CSAPIWDLDRATQETQYF.

In its sample, this clonotype was seen a few times. This rearrangement joins TRBV7-9 to TRBJ2-6; 7 positions agree with TRBD1. The germline gives CDR1 SEHNR, CDR2 FQNEAQ (reference sequence). There are 17 residues in the CDR3. Trimming cost V 4 bases and J 2 bases; bases outside gene matches: 8. CDR3 DNA sequence: TGTGCCAGCAGCTCATTGACAGGGTTCGCTGGGGCCAACGTCCTGACTTTC. Residues: CASSSLTGFAGANVLTF.

J is TRBJ2-1 and V is TRBV7-8, with TRBD2 matching over 8 bases. V was pared by 1 base and J by 8 bases, with 13 bases of the junction left unmatched. Germline V gene data show CDR1 as SGHVS and CDR2 as FQNEAQ. This CDR3 contains 17 residues. CDR3 bases: TGTGCCAGCAGCTTAGGAGGGCGGGGGGTACGGGGGTATGAGCAGTTCTTC. Translation: CASSLGGRGVRGYEQFF.

This clonotype was recorded a few times. The chain employs TRBV19 and TRBJ1-2; 7 nucleotides line up with TRBD1. The CDR3 covers 16 residues. V was clipped by 7 bases and J by 4 bases; unmatched bases: 15. Germline-derived CDR1 and CDR2 are LNHDA and SQIVND (reference sequence). The CDR3 loop is CASKRDSSPPLYGYTF. The DNA of the CDR3 is TGTGCCAGTAAGAGGGACAGTAGTCCTCCCCTCTATGGCTACACCTTC.

Worth noting for this clonotype: A junction end diverges from the germline sequence, so it may reflect a read error. The chain joins TRBV5-3 to TRBJ1-3; D unresolved. TRBV5-3 carries the ORF label, with uncertain function. The CDR3 has 14 amino acids. CDR3 coding DNA: TGTGCCAGCAGCTTTATGGGATCCGGAAACACCATATATTTT. This sequence encodes CASSFMGSGNTIYF.

This clonotype was seen a few times. This sequence joins TRBV6-6 and TRBJ2-2; tentatively, D is TRBD1 or TRBD2 (5 bases each). V dropped 5 bases and J dropped 13 bases, with 26 bases sitting between them. CDR1 MNHNY and CDR2 SVGAGI come from the germline V gene (reference sequence). The CDR3 loop spans 16 amino acids. The CDR3 DNA is TGTGCCAGCAGTCACCGGGACCGAAGTCCACCGGATGGGCTGTTTTTT. Residues: CASSHRDRSPPDGLFF.

The chain has TRBV6-8 and TRBJ1-4; tentative D call: TRBD1 (5 bases). V was shortened by 4 bases and J by 2 bases, with 14 bases between the two germline ends. Germline V gene sequence: CDR1 MNHGY, CDR2 SAAAGT. This CDR3 region has 16 residues. The CDR3, as DNA: TGTGCCAGCAGTTTTACTGGAGGGGCGACTAATGAAAAACTGTTTTTT. As protein: CASSFTGGATNEKLFF.

The table lists this clonotype with many counts. This chain links TRBV11-1 with TRBJ1-1; D gene unclear. V lost 5 bases, J lost 1 base, and 11 bases lay in between. This CDR3 region has 14 residues. Germline V gene lookup returns CDR1 SGHAT and CDR2 FQDESV (reference sequence). Here the CDR3 reads CASSPSVTNTEAFF. Written as DNA, the CDR3 is TGTGCCAGCAGCCCCTCAGTTACGAACACTGAAGCTTTCTTT.